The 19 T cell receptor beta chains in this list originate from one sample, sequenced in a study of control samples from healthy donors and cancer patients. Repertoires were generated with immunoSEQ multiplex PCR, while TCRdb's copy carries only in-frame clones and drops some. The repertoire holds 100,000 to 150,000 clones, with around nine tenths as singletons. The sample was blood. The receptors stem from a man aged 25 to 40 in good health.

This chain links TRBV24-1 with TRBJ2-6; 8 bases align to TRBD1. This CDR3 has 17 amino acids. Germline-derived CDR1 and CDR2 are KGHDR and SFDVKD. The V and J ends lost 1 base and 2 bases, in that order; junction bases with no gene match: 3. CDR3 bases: TGTGCCACCAGTGATTTAAGCAGGGGGCCTGGGGCCAACGTCCTGACTTTC. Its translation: CATSDLSRGPGANVLTF.

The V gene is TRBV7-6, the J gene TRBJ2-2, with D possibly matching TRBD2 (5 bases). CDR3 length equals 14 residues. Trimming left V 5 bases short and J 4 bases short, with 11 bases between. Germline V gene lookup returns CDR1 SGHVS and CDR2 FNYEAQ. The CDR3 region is CASSGDGGTGELFF. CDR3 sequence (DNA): TGTGCCAGCAGCGGCGATGGAGGCACCGGGGAGCTGTTTTTT.

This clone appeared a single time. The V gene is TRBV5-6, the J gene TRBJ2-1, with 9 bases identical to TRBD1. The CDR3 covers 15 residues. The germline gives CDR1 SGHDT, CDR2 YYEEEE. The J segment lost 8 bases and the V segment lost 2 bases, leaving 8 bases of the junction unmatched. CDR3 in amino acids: CASSLPGQGLDEQFF. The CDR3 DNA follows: TGTGCCAGCAGCTTACCGGGACAGGGATTGGATGAGCAGTTCTTC.

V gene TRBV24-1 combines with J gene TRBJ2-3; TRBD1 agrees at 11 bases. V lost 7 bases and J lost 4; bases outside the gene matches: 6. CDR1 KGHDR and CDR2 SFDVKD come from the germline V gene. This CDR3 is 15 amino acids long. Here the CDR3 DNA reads TGTGCCACCAGGAGCGGACAGGGGGCTGCAGATACGCAGTATTTT. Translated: CATRSGQGAADTQYF.

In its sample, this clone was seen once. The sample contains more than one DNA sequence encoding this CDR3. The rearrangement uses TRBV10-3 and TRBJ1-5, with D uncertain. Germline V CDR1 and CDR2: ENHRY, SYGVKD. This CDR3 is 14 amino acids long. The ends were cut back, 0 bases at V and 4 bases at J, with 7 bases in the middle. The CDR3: CAISESGGNQPQHF. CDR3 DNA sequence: TGTGCCATCAGTGAGTCGGGTGGGAATCAGCCCCAGCATTTT.

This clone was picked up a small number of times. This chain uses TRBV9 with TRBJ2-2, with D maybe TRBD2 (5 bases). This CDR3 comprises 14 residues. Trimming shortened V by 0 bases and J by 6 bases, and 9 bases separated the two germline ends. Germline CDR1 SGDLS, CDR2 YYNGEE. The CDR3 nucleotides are TGTGCCAGCAGCGTAGCGGGGTTCTCCGGGGAGCTGTTTTTT. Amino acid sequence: CASSVAGFSGELFF. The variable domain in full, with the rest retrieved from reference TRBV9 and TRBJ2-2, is DSGVTQTPKHLITATGQRVTLRCSPRSGDLSVYWYQQSLDQGLQFLIQYYNGEERAKGNILERFSAQQFPDLHSELNLSSLELGDSALYFCASSVAGFSGELFFGEGSRLTVL.

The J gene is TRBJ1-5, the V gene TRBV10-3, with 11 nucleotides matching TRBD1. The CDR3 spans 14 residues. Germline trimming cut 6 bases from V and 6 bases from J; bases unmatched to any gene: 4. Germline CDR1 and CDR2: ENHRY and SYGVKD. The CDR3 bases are TGTGCCATCAGAGAGGGACAGGGGGGTCAGCCCCAGCATTTT. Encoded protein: CAIREGQGGQPQHF.

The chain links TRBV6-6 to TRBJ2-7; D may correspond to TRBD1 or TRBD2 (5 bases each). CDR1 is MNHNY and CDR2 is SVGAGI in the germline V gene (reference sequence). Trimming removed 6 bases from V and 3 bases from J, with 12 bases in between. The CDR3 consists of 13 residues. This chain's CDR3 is CASSRDRSYEQYV. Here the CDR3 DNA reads TGTGCCAGCAGCAGGGACCGAAGCTACGAGCAGTACGTC.

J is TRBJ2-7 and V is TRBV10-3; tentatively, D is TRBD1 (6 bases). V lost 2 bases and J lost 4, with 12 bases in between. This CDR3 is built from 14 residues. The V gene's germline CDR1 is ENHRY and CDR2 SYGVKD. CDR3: CAISEDRSNYEQYF. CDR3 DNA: TGTGCCATCAGTGAGGACAGGTCTAATTACGAGCAGTACTTC.

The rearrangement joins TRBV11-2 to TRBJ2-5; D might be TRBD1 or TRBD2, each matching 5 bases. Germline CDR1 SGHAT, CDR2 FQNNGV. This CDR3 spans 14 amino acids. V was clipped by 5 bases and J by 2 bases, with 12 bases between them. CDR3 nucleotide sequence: TGTGCCAGCAGCCGGGACGGCGCACAAGAGACCCAGTACTTC. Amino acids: CASSRDGAQETQYF. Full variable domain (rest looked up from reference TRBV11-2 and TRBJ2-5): EAGVAQSPRYKIIEKRQSVAFWCNPISGHATLYWYQQILGQGPKLLIQFQNNGVVDDSQLPKDRFSAERLKGVDSTLKIQPAKLEDSAVYLCASSRDGAQETQYFGPGTRLLVL.

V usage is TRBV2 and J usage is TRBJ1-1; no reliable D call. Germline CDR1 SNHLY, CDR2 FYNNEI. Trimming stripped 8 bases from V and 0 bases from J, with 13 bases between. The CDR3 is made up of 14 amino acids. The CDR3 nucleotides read TGTGCCAGCTATGTTGGGTTCATGAACACTGAAGCTTTCTTT. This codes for CASYVGFMNTEAFF.

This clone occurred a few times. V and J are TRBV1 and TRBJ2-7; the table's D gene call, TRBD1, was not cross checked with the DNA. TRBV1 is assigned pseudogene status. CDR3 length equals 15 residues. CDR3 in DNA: TGCACCAGCAGCCAACCAGGGGCCGACTCCTACGAGCAGTACGTC. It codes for CTSSQPGADSYEQYV.

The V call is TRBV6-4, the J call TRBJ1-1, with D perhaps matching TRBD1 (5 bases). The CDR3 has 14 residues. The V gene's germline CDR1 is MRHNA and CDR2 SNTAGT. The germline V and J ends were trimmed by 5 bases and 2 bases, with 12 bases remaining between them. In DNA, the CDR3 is TGTGCCAGCAGTCCAGACAGAACAAACACTGAAGCTTTCTTT. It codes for CASSPDRTNTEAFF.

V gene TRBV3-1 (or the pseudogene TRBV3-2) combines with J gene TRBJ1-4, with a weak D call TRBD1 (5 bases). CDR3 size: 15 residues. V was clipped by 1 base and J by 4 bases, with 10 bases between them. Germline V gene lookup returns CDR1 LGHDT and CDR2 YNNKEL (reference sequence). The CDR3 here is CASSQGDSLNEKLFF. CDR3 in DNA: TGTGCCAGCAGCCAAGGCGACAGCCTTAATGAAAAACTGTTTTTT.

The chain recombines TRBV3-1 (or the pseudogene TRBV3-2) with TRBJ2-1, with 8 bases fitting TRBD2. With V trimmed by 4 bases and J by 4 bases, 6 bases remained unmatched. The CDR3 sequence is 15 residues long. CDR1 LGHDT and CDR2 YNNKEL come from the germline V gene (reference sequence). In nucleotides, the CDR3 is TGTGCCAGCAGCCGAAGCGGGGGAAGTTACAATGAGCAGTTCTTC. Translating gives CASSRSGGSYNEQFF.

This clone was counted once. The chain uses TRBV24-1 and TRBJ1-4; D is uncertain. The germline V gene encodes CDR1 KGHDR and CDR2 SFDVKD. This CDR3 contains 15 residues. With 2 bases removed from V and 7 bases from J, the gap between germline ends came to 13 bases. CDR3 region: CATSDSRTAPEKLFF. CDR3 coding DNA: TGTGCCACCAGTGATTCCCGGACGGCTCCTGAAAAACTGTTTTTT.

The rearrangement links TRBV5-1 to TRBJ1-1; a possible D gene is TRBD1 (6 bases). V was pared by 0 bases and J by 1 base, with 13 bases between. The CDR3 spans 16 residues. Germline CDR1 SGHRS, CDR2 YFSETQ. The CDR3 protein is CASSLAVRGRNTEAFF. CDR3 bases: TGCGCCAGCAGCTTGGCCGTTCGGGGGCGGAACACTGAAGCTTTCTTT.

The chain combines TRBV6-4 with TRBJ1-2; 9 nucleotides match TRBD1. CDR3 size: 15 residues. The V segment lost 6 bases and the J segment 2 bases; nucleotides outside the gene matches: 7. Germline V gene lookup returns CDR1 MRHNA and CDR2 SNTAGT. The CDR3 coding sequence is TGTGCCAGCAGACACTCCGGGACAGGGAACTATGGCTACACCTTC. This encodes CASRHSGTGNYGYTF.

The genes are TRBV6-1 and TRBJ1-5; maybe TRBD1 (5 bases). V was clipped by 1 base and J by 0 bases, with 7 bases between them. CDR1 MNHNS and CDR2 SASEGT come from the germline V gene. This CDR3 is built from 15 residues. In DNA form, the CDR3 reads TGTGCCAGCAGTGAAGTCGGGGGTAGCAATCAGCCCCAGCATTTT. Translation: CASSEVGGSNQPQHF.